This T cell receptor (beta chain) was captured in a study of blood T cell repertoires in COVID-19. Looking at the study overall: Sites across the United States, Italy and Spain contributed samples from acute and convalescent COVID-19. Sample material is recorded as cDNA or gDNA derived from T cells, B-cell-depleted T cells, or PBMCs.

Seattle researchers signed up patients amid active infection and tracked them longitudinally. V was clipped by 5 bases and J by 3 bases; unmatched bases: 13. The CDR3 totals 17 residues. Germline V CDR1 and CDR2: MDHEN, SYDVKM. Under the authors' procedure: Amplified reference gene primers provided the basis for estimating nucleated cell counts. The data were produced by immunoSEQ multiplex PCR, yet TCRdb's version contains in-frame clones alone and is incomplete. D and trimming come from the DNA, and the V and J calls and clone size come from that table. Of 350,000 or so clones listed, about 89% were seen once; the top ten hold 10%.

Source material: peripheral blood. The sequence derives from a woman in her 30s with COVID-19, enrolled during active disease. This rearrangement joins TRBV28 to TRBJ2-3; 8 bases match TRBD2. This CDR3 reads CASSPLGSSGSTDTQYF. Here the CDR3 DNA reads TGTGCCAGCAGTCCGCTGGGGTCGAGCGGGAGTACAGATACGCAGTATTTT.